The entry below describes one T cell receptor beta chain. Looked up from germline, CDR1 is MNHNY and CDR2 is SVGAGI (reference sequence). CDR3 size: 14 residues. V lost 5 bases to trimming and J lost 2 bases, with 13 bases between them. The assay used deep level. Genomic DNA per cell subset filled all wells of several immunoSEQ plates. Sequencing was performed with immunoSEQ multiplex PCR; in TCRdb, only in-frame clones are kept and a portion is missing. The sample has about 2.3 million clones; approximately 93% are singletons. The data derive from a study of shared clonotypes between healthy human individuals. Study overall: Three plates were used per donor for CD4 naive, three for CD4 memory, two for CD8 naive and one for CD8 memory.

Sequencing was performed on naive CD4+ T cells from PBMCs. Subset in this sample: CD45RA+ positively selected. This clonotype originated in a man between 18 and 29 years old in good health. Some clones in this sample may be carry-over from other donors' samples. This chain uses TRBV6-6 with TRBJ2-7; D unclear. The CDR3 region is CASSQWQDAYEQYF. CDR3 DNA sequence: TGTGCCAGCAGTCAGTGGCAGGACGCCTACGAGCAGTACTTC.